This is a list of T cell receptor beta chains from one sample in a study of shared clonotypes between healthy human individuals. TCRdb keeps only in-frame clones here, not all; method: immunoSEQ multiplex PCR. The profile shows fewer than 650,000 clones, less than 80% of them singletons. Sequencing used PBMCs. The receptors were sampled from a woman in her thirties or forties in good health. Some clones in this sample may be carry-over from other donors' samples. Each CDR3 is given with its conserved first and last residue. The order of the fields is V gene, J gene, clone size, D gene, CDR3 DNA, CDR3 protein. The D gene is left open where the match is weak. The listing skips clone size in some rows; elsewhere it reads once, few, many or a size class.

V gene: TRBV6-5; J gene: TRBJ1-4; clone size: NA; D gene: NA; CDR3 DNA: TGTGCCAGCGCCGGAGGTTTTGAAAAACTGTTTTTT; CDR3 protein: CASAGGFEKLFF
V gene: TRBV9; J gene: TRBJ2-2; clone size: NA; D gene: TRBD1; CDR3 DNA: TGTGCCAGCAGCCTTGGACAGGGGGGCACCGGGGAGCTGTTTTTT; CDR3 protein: CASSLGQGGTGELFF
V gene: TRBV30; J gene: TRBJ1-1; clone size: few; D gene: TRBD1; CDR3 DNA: TGTGCCTGGAGTCGGGGACAGATGAACACTGAAGCTTTCTTC; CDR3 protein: CAWSRGQMNTEAFF
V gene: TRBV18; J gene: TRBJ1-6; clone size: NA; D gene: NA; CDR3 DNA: TGTGCCAGCCAATCCATTGATTCACCCCTCCACTTT; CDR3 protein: CASQSIDSPLHF
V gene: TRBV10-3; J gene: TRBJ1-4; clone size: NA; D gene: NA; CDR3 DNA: TGTGCCATCAGTGAGTCAGGGATCAATGAAAAACTGTTTTTT; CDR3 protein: CAISESGINEKLFF
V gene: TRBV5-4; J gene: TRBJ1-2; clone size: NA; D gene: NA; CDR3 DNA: TGTGCCAGCAGCTCCTATGTTAGGGGAGGAGACTATGGCTACACCTTC; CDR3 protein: CASSSYVRGGDYGYTF
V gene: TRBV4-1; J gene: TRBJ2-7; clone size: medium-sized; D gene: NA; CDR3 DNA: TGCGCCAGCAGCCAAGTAGGTGGCTACGAGCAGTACTTC; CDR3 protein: CASSQVGGYEQYF
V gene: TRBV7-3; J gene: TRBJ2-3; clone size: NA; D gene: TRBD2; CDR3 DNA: TGTGCCAGCAGCTTAGAACTAGCGGGAGGAGGGTCTAGCACAGATACGCAGTATTTT; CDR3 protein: CASSLELAGGGSSTDTQYF
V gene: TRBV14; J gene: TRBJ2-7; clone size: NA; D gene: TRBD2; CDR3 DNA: TGTGCCAGCAGCTTCGGGGGAGGGGTAGCGCAGTACTTC; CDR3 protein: CASSFGGGVAQYF
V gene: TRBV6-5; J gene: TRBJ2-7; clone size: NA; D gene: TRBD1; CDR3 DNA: TGTGCCAGCAGTTATGGGACAGGGGCCTACGAGCAGTACTTC; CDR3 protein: CASSYGTGAYEQYF
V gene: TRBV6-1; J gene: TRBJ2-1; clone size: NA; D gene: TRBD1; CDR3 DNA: TGTGCCACCCAACAGGGGCCGAGCTCCTACAATGAGCAGTTCTTC; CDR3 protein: CATQQGPSSYNEQFF
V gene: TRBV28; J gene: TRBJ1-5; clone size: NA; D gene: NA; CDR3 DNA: TGTGCCAGCAGTTCCGCGAGCAATCAGCCCCAGCATTTT; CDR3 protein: CASSSASNQPQHF
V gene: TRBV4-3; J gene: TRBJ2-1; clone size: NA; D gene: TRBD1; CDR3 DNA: TGCGCCAGCAGCCTCAGGGGGACCTACAATGAGCAGTTCTTC; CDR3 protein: CASSLRGTYNEQFF
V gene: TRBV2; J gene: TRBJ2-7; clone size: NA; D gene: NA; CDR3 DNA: TGTGCCAGCAGTTCAGACCGTCTCGGGTACGAGCAGTACTTC; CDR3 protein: CASSSDRLGYEQYF
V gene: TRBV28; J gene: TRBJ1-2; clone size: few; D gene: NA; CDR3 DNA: TGTGCCAGCAGACAGGGTTTTAACTATGGCTACACCTTC; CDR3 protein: CASRQGFNYGYTF
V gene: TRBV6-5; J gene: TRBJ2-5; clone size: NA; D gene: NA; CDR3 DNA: TGTGCCAGCAGTTCGCGGACGATAACAGGGCCCTACTTC; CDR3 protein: CASSSRTITGPYF
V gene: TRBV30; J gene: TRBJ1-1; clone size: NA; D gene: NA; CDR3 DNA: TGTGCCTGGAGTGTAGGTCTGGGGCACACTGAAGCTTTCTTT; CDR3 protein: CAWSVGLGHTEAFF
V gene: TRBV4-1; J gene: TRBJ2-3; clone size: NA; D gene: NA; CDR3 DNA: TGCGCCAGCAGCCAAGACGGGGGCCCCGCGGGATATACGCAGTATTTT; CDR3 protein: CASSQDGGPAGYTQYF
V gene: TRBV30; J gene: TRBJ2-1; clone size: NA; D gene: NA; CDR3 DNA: TGTGCCTGGAGTGTACTGGGGGCGCAAGCCAATGAGCAGTTCTTC; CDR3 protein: CAWSVLGAQANEQFF
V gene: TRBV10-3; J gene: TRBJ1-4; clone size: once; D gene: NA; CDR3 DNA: TGTGCCATCAGTGAGTCCATCTCAGGGCCGGGGGAAAAACTGTTTTTT; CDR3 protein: CAISESISGPGEKLFF